A single sample gave rise to the 21 T cell receptor beta chains below, sequenced in a study of OX40 agonist ivuxolimab in advanced cancers. The library was generated by the immunoSEQ multiplex PCR assay. TCRdb carries this immuneACCESS record with in-frame sequences only. Its versions omit some clonotypes, under half of them owing to an unresolved V gene in the studies checked, with the rest unexplained. This sample holds about 66,000 clones; over 80% were observed only once. The ten largest clones represent 2.5% of the sample. Here the sequenced sample was CD4+ or CD8+ T cells sorted from blood, taken in a trial of the OX40 agonist ivuxolimab. The receptors stem from an adult with an advanced solid tumor such as melanoma, head and neck, liver or kidney cancer.

The rearrangement uses TRBV19 and TRBJ2-1, with D tentatively TRBD1 or TRBD2 (6 bases each). The CDR3 is 17 residues long. Trimming took 7 bases from V and 0 from J, leaving 19 bases between them. Germline CDR1 is LNHDA and CDR2 is SQIVND (reference sequence). CDR3: CASTLGGATSSYNEQFF. Here the CDR3 DNA reads TGTGCCAGTACCCTAGGGGGAGCGACTAGCTCCTACAATGAGCAGTTCTTC.

This clone came up a few times. The genes are TRBV18 and TRBJ1-4; D is unresolved. V was shortened by 4 bases and J by 4 bases, with 10 bases between the two germline ends. The germline V gene encodes CDR1 KGHSH and CDR2 LQKENI. There are 14 residues in the CDR3. This CDR3 reads CASSLENLNEKLFF. The CDR3 DNA is TGTGCCAGCTCACTGGAGAACCTTAATGAAAAACTGTTTTTT.

This clone was counted only a few times. The V gene is TRBV5-4, the J gene TRBJ1-5; 9 nucleotides align to TRBD1. Germline V gene data show CDR1 as SGHNT and CDR2 as YYREEE (reference sequence). V lost 4 bases, J lost 7 bases, and 6 bases stayed unmatched. The CDR3 loop spans 14 amino acids. In DNA, the CDR3 is TGTGCCAGCAGCACAGGGACAGGGATCCAGCCCCAGCATTTT. Amino acid sequence: CASSTGTGIQPQHF.

This chain uses TRBV19 with TRBJ2-2, with 13 nucleotides matching TRBD2. The CDR3 length is 19 residues. Germline values: CDR1 LNHDA, CDR2 SQIVND (reference sequence). V was pared by 4 bases and J by 2 bases, with 10 bases of the junction left unmatched. The CDR3 nucleotides are TGTGCCAGTAGTACCTCGAGGACTAGCGGGAGTATCAACACCGGGGAGCTGTTTTTT. Translated, it gives CASSTSRTSGSINTGELFF.

This chain connects TRBV28 to TRBJ1-2; tentatively, D is TRBD1 (5 bases). The CDR3 spans 14 residues. The germline V gene has CDR1 MDHEN and CDR2 SYDVKM. Trimming took 6 bases from V and 4 from J, leaving 15 bases between them. Here the CDR3 reads CASSPIGGFYGYTF. CDR3 DNA sequence: TGTGCCAGCAGCCCCATTGGGGGGTTCTATGGCTACACCTTC.

This CDR3 is CASSLGVAGYEQYF. CDR3 nucleotides: TGTGCCAGCAGCTTAGGGGTGGCGGGTTACGAGCAGTACTTC. The chain employs TRBV7-2 and TRBJ2-7, with D possibly TRBD2 on 5 matching bases. V was pared by 1 base and J by 4 bases, with 11 bases between. The V gene's germline CDR1 is SGHTA and CDR2 FQGNSA. This CDR3 contains 14 residues.

The chain links TRBV27 to TRBJ2-5, with 13 bases fitting TRBD2. The V gene's germline CDR1 is MNHEY and CDR2 SMNVEV (reference sequence). The CDR3 runs to 15 residues. V gave up 3 bases and J gave up 5 bases; unmatched junction bases: 3. Here the CDR3 DNA reads TGTGCCAGCAGTTTGACTAGCGGGAGGATCGAGACCCAGTACTTC. This encodes CASSLTSGRIETQYF.

This chain connects TRBV7-2 to TRBJ1-5; D may be TRBD1 (5 bases). Trimming shortened V by 5 bases and J by 7 bases, and 12 bases separated the two germline ends. The germline V gene has CDR1 SGHTA and CDR2 FQGNSA. There are 13 residues in the CDR3. The CDR3 sequence is CASSPAGEQPQHF. DNA for the CDR3: TGTGCCAGCAGCCCTGCGGGGGAACAGCCCCAGCATTTT.

Written as DNA, the CDR3 is TGTGCCAGCAGCTGGACGGGAGAAGACACCATATATTTT. Amino acids: CASSWTGEDTIYF. The chain is built from TRBV5-4 and TRBJ1-3; D unclear. The CDR3 extends over 13 amino acids. Trimming cost V 3 bases and J 8 bases, with 12 bases left between them. CDR1 is SGHNT, CDR2 YYREEE, per germline (reference sequence).

The J gene is TRBJ2-7, the V gene TRBV10-2; perhaps TRBD1 as D (6 bases). Looked up from germline, CDR1 is WSHSY and CDR2 is SAAADI. The CDR3 has 13 amino acids. The CDR3 bases are TGCGCTGTGGGGGCAGGTCAATCCTACGAGCAGTACTTC. This codes for CAVGAGQSYEQYF.

The chain uses TRBV20-1 and TRBJ1-1; D uncertain. CDR1 is DFQATT and CDR2 is SNEGSKA in the germline V gene (reference sequence). Trimming removed 0 bases at V and 7 bases at J, with 6 bases between. This CDR3 is built from 11 residues. The CDR3 loop is CSARDLNEAFF. CDR3 DNA: TGCAGTGCTAGAGATCTAAATGAAGCTTTCTTT.

This chain joins TRBV7-2 and TRBJ2-7; TRBD2 matches 8 bases. From germline, CDR1 is SGHTA and CDR2 FQGNSA. The CDR3 totals 14 residues. Trimming removed 5 bases from V and 3 bases from J; junction bases left unmatched: 6. Here the CDR3 DNA reads TGTGCCAGCAGCCTTGGAGCGGGGGACTACGAGCAGTACTTC. Residues: CASSLGAGDYEQYF.

The count of this clone is one. V and J are TRBV6-1 and TRBJ1-2; the D is unclear. The length of the CDR3 is 14 residues. Germline CDR1 is MNHNS and CDR2 is SASEGT. Between the trimmed V and J ends, which lost 1 base and 4 bases, there was a span of 10 bases. The CDR3 is CASSEEGRTYGYTF. The CDR3 DNA follows: TGTGCCAGCAGTGAAGAAGGCAGGACCTATGGCTACACCTTC.

This sequence joins TRBV10-2 and TRBJ1-1; D is unclear. In germline, CDR1 is WSHSY, CDR2 SAAADI. CDR3 size: 15 residues. V shed 3 bases and J shed 0 bases, with 11 bases lying between them. The CDR3 DNA reads as TGCGCCAGCAGTGAAGCCGGGCACATGAACACTGAAGCTTTCTTT. Its protein product is CASSEAGHMNTEAFF.

V is TRBV7-2 and J is TRBJ2-7; 7 bases map to TRBD2. The length of the CDR3 is 14 residues. The germline CDR1 and CDR2 sequences are SGHTA and FQGNSA. V lost 5 bases to trimming and J lost 3 bases; unmatched junction nucleotides: 7. CDR3: CASSRTRVDYEQYF. In nucleotides, the CDR3 is TGTGCCAGCAGCCGGACTAGGGTTGACTACGAGCAGTACTTC. The full variable domain, completed using reference TRBV7-2 and TRBJ2-7, is GAGVSQSPSNKVTEKGKDVELRCDPISGHTALYWYRQSLGQGLEFLIYFQGNSAPDKSGLPSDRFSAERTGGSVSTLTIQRTQQEDSAVYLCASSRTRVDYEQYFGPGTRLTVT.

The chain joins TRBV19 to TRBJ2-2; the D is unclear. The V and J ends lost 4 bases and 4 bases respectively, with 10 bases between them. CDR1 LNHDA and CDR2 SQIVND come from the germline V gene (reference sequence). CDR3 length equals 14 residues. CDR3: CASSTRPSTGELFF. For the CDR3, the DNA is TGTGCCAGTAGTACCCGTCCTAGCACCGGGGAGCTGTTTTTT.

This clone was detected only once. The genes are TRBV6-5 and TRBJ1-4, with no clear D. The CDR3 runs to 16 residues. V lost 0 bases and J lost 7, with 15 bases in between. Germline V lookup: CDR1 MNHEY, CDR2 SVGAGI. For the CDR3, the DNA is TGTGCCAGCAGTTACTCGTCAAGGTTTTCCGGTGAAAAACTGTTTTTT. It codes for CASSYSSRFSGEKLFF.

The chain uses TRBV11-2 and TRBJ1-2; 7 positions agree with TRBD1. Germline assignment: CDR1 SGHAT and CDR2 FQNNGV. The CDR3 runs to 14 residues. V shed 5 bases, J shed 5 bases, and the junction held 8 bases outside the gene matches. CDR3 amino acids: CASSQEGGEYGYTF. Here the CDR3 DNA reads TGTGCCAGCAGCCAAGAAGGGGGCGAGTATGGCTACACCTTC.

The chain couples TRBV5-1 to TRBJ2-3, with D possibly matching TRBD1 (5 bases). The length of the CDR3 is 15 residues. V shed 0 bases and J shed 0 bases, with 8 bases lying between them. Germline lookup yields CDR1 SGHRS and CDR2 YFSETQ. CDR3 bases: TGCGCCAGCAGCTTGGGCCAGGGCAGCACAGATACGCAGTATTTT. The encoded protein is CASSLGQGSTDTQYF.

Of note for this clone: Other DNA sequences of this sample code for an identical CDR3. The rearrangement links TRBV19 to TRBJ2-5; D perhaps matches TRBD1 (5 bases). This CDR3 is built from 13 residues. Deletions cut 2 bases from V and 2 bases from J, with 6 bases between. Germline values: CDR1 LNHDA, CDR2 SQIVND (reference sequence). Here the CDR3 DNA reads TGTGCCAGTAGTATAAGACAGCAAGAGACCCAGTACTTC. Its protein product is CASSIRQQETQYF.

In this sample, this clone turned up once. The V call is TRBV28, the J call TRBJ2-3, with 8 bases aligning to TRBD2. The CDR3 runs 17 residues. Per germline, CDR1 MDHEN and CDR2 SYDVKM. J gave up 1 base and V 4 bases, and 10 bases lay outside the gene matches. CDR3 sequence reads: CASSSLLAALGTDTQYF. The CDR3 bases are TGTGCCAGCAGTTCTCTACTAGCGGCCCTTGGCACAGATACGCAGTATTTT.